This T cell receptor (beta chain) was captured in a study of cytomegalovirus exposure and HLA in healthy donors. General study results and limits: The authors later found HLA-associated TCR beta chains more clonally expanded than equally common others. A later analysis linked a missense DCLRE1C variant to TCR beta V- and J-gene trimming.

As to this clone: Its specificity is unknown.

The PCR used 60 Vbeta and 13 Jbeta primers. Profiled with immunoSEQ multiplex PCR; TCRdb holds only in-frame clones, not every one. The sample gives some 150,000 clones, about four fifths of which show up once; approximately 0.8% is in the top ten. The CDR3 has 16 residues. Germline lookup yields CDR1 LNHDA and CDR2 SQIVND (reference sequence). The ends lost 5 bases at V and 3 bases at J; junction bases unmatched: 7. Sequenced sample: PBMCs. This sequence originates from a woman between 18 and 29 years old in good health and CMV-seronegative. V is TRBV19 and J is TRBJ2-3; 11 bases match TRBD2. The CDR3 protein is CASSPRTSGSTDTQYF. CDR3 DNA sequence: TGTGCCAGTAGTCCCAGGACTAGCGGGTCGACAGATACGCAGTATTTT.